This TCR beta chain derives from a study of blood T cell repertoires in COVID-19. Study information: The origin of the acute and convalescent COVID-19 samples was the United States, Italy and Spain. T cells, B-cell-depleted T cells, or PBMCs supplied cDNA or gDNA.

Germline CDR1 SGHRS, CDR2 YFSETQ. This CDR3 has 14 residues. The junction had 2 bases not matched to a gene; V was cut back by 3 bases and J by 3 bases. On this clone itself: The same CDR3 also results from other DNA sequences found in this sample.

In the original processing: By means of reference gene primer amplification, nucleated cell counts were estimated. Some clones are missing from TCRdb's copy, which holds only in-frame ones; the method was immunoSEQ multiplex PCR. V, J and clone size are those of that table, while D and trimming were read from the DNA. The sample comprises about 440,000 clones, approximately 88% of which are singletons, and roughly 12% rests with the top ten. The genes are TRBV5-1 and TRBJ2-7, with 11 bases matching TRBD2. The TCR was taken from a woman aged 50 to 65 with COVID-19, enrolled during active disease. The sequencing sample was made of peripheral blood. The CDR3 DNA reads TGCGCCAGCAGCTCGGGGACTAGCGGCTACGAGCAGTACTTC. It yields the protein CASSSGTSGYEQYF. Combining the CDR3 with reference TRBV5-1 and TRBJ2-7 gives the whole variable domain KAGVTQTPRYLIKTRGQQVTLSCSPISGHRSVSWYQQTPGQGLQFLFEYFSETQRNKGNFPGRFSGRQFSNSRSEMNVSTLELGDSALYLCASSSGTSGYEQYFGPGTRLTVT.